These 13 T cell receptor beta chains came from one sample sequenced in a study of immune characteristics of hereditary and idiopathic chronic pancreatitis. Measured with immunoSEQ multiplex PCR; TCRdb has only the in-frame clones, and not every one. The profile shows about 9,400 clones, roughly 80% of them singletons. Chronic pancreatitis tissue was collected during total pancreatectomy with islet autotransplantation. The source material was pancreas tissue with idiopathic chronic pancreatitis. The receptors shown here come from a human donor with chronic pancreatitis.

V and J are TRBV3-1 (or the pseudogene TRBV3-2) and TRBJ1-1; D gene uncertain. The CDR3 runs to 13 residues. CDR1 LGHDT and CDR2 YNNKEL come from the germline V gene (reference sequence). Trimming shortened V by 3 bases and J by 0 bases, and 5 bases separated the two germline ends. CDR3 residues: CASSQALNTEAFF. The DNA of the CDR3 is TGTGCCAGCAGCCAGGCCCTGAACACTGAAGCTTTCTTT.

This clone occurred once. The chain is built from TRBV2 and TRBJ1-4; D remains ambiguous. The CDR3 spans 14 residues. V gave up 2 bases and J gave up 3 bases, with 7 bases separating them. CDR1 is SNHLY, CDR2 FYNNEI, per germline. For the CDR3, the DNA is TGTGCCAGCAGTGAACGTGCAGCTAATGAAAAACTGTTTTTT. It is translated as CASSERAANEKLFF.

The V and J genes are TRBV6-2 or TRBV6-3 and TRBJ1-3, with 7 bases identical to TRBD1. In germline, CDR1 is MNHEY, CDR2 SVGEGT. V gave up 7 bases and J gave up 0 bases; unmatched junction bases: 9. This CDR3 contains 16 residues. This CDR3 reads CASTPDRLSSGNTIYF. DNA for the CDR3: TGTGCCAGCACCCCGGACAGGCTTAGCTCTGGAAACACCATATATTTT.

The sample holds a few counts of this clone. The chain links TRBV7-3 to TRBJ2-2; D is ambiguous. V was pared by 2 bases and J by 2 bases, with 6 bases between. This CDR3 spans 14 amino acids. Germline V gene sequence: CDR1 SGHTA, CDR2 FQGTGA. CDR3 sequence: CASSLGLNTGELFF. For the CDR3, the DNA is TGTGCCAGCAGCTTAGGGCTTAACACCGGGGAGCTGTTTTTT.

This chain connects TRBV2 to TRBJ2-5; D gene unclear. CDR1 is SNHLY and CDR2 is FYNNEI in the germline V gene. Trimming pared 9 bases from V and 0 bases from J, leaving 8 bases between. The CDR3 runs 12 residues. The CDR3 spells CASCTHQETQYF. The CDR3 region has the DNA TGTGCCAGTTGTACCCACCAAGAGACCCAGTACTTC.

The genes are TRBV3-1 (or the pseudogene TRBV3-2) and TRBJ1-2; D gene ambiguous. Germline V gene lookup returns CDR1 LGHDT and CDR2 YNNKEL (reference sequence). CDR3 size: 11 residues. Trimming shortened V by 0 bases and J by 13 bases, and 9 bases separated the two germline ends. CDR3 protein: CASSQDSGCTF. As DNA, the CDR3 is TGTGCCAGCAGCCAAGACAGCGGATGCACCTTC.

The chain is built from TRBV21-1 and TRBJ1-4; TRBD1, the table's D call, was not compared with the DNA. TRBV21-1 is annotated as a pseudogene. This CDR3 is 19 amino acids long. CDR3 sequence: CASSTGRDRALMTNEKLFF. DNA of the CDR3: TGTGCCAGCAGCACGGGCCGGGACAGGGCTTTAATGACTAATGAAAAACTGTTTTTT.

The chain recombines TRBV30 with TRBJ1-5; a possible D gene is TRBD1 (6 bases). The CDR3 is 16 amino acids. Deletions cut 1 base from V and 2 bases from J, with 15 bases between. Germline V lookup: CDR1 GTSNPN, CDR2 SVGIG (reference sequence). CDR3 protein: CAWSARGGAGNQPQHF. The CDR3 DNA reads as TGTGCCTGGAGTGCCAGGGGAGGGGCAGGCAATCAGCCCCAGCATTTT.

This clone occurred once. The CDR3: CASSFYFSGGNEQFF. CDR3 nucleotides: TGTGCCAGCAGCTTCTATTTTAGCGGGGGGAATGAGCAGTTCTTC. V is TRBV5-6 and J is TRBJ2-1; 10 bases line up with TRBD2. Germline assignment: CDR1 SGHDT and CDR2 YYEEEE. CDR3 length: 15 amino acids. V lost 2 bases, J lost 7 bases, and 6 bases stayed unmatched.

V and J are TRBV7-9 and TRBJ2-7; D perhaps matches TRBD2 (5 bases). The germline V gene has CDR1 SEHNR and CDR2 FQNEAQ (reference sequence). The germline V and J ends were trimmed by 5 bases and 1 base, with 9 bases remaining between them. The CDR3 loop spans 13 amino acids. The CDR3 loop is CASSREGSYEQYF. The CDR3 DNA follows: TGTGCCAGCAGCCGCGAGGGTTCCTACGAGCAGTACTTC.

In this sample, this clone turned up once. The chain uses TRBV19 and TRBJ2-1; D may be TRBD1 or TRBD2 (5 bases each). The CDR3 loop spans 14 amino acids. V lost 6 bases to trimming and J lost 3 bases, with 12 bases between them. CDR1 is LNHDA, CDR2 SQIVND, per germline (reference sequence). The CDR3 loop reads CASRGEGFYNEQFF. CDR3 bases: TGTGCCAGTAGGGGAGAGGGGTTCTACAATGAGCAGTTCTTC.

The chain recombines TRBV6-1 with TRBJ1-5; 7 nucleotides agree with TRBD1. The CDR3 runs to 13 residues. V shed 7 bases, J shed 7 bases, and the junction held 7 bases outside the gene matches. Germline CDR1 MNHNS, CDR2 SASEGT. CDR3 DNA sequence: TGTGCCAGCATCACAGGGGTTGGACAGCCCCAGCATTTT. This encodes CASITGVGQPQHF.

This clone was picked up one time. J is TRBJ2-6 and V is TRBV5-1, with D perhaps being TRBD1 or TRBD2 (6 bases each). The CDR3 loop spans 14 amino acids. CDR1 and CDR2 from the germline V gene are SGHRS and YFSETQ. The V end was cut by 6 bases, the J end by 3 bases, with 10 bases between. The CDR3 protein is CASNGGGGANVLTF. CDR3 in DNA: TGCGCCAGCAACGGGGGCGGTGGGGCCAACGTCCTGACTTTC. The full variable domain, its missing parts supplied by reference TRBV5-1 and TRBJ2-6, is KAGVTQTPRYLIKTRGQQVTLSCSPISGHRSVSWYQQTPGQGLQFLFEYFSETQRNKGNFPGRFSGRQFSNSRSEMNVSTLELGDSALYLCASNGGGGANVLTFGAGSRLTVL.